The sequence of this TCR beta chain was determined in a study of regulatory T cells in long-lasting Graves disease. On the study more broadly: Antithyroid drug use was under 3 months in newly diagnosed Graves' patients.

The table lists this clonotype with many counts. Its antigen is unidentified. CDR3 regions were amplified by Arm-PCR using iRepertoire HTBI primers to build TCR beta libraries. Authors' methods: Identification of gene segments yielded around 63 TRBV and over 12 TRBJ across samples. TCRdb independently ran MiXCR on the multiplex PCR reads; one entry per CDR3 protein. The V and J calls and clone size are TCRdb's, not the authors'. The table lists approximately 540,000 distinct CDR3 sequences, 9.5% to 15% of them singletons. CDR3 size: 11 residues. Trimming shortened V by 7 bases and J by 9 bases, and 13 bases separated the two germline ends. Looked up from germline, CDR1 is SQVTM and CDR2 is ANQGSEA. Time point given: newly diagnosed GD, antithyroid drugs for less than 3 months. The TCR library used RNA extracted from PBMCs. Findings and caveats of the study: Comparison showed that persistent patients shared more public clonotypes (about 2,600) than new patients (about 970).

These sequences were also reported in another study, on T cells in Graves' hyperthyroidism and ophthalmopathy. This second report adds: HTBI primers were used for first-round RT-PCR of the TCR CDR3.

The receptor comes from a woman aged 25 to 39 with Graves disease. This chain links TRBV29-1 with TRBJ2-1; D is ambiguous. The input for sequencing was peripheral blood mononuclear cells (PBMCs), taken at new diagnosis, from a patient treated with antithyroid drugs. The CDR3 DNA reads as TGCAGCGACTTGGCCGGGCGTGAGCAGTTCTTC. This gives the protein CSDLAGREQFF.